This passage covers 11 T cell receptor beta chains from one sample sequenced in a study of patients and donors after allogeneic stem cell transplantation. Using its own MiXCR run on the RT-PCR reads, TCRdb lists one record per CDR3 protein. Of some 200,000 distinct CDR3 sequences listed, 35% to 50% are singletons. The sequenced sample was blood, either unsorted or a sorted T cell fraction (not recorded which). These receptors all come from a human donor who was either an allogeneic HSCT recipient or a stem cell or donor lymphocyte infusion donor (not recorded which). It is not recorded whose cells these are; they may come from a transplant donor.

The gene calls are TRBV6-2 or TRBV6-3 and TRBJ2-1, with 8 bases that match TRBD1. Germline CDR1 and CDR2: MNHEY and SVGEGT. V shed 6 bases and J 7 bases; nucleotides not matched to a gene: 8. CDR3 length equals 14 residues. The DNA of the CDR3 is TGTGCCAGCAGCCTACACGACAGGGGAAATGAGCAGTTCTTC. It codes for CASSLHDRGNEQFF.

The chain is built from TRBV29-1 and TRBJ2-2; TRBD2 matches at 10 bases. The CDR3 is 15 amino acids. CDR1 is SQVTM, CDR2 ANQGSEA, per germline. V lost 7 bases and J lost 1; bases outside the gene matches: 6. This chain's CDR3 is CSATPSGRNTGELFF. CDR3 in DNA: TGCAGCGCCACCCCTAGCGGGAGGAACACCGGGGAGCTGTTTTTT.

The chain joins TRBV5-1 to TRBJ1-3; D is undetermined. Deletions cut 3 bases from V and 4 bases from J, with 14 bases between. CDR1 and CDR2 from the germline V gene are SGHRS and YFSETQ. The CDR3 has 15 residues. DNA for the CDR3: TGCGCCAGCAGCTATACCCTCGGGCCAGGAAACACCATATATTTT. It encodes CASSYTLGPGNTIYF. Complete variable domain (other parts from reference TRBV5-1 and TRBJ1-3): KAGVTQTPRYLIKTRGQQVTLSCSPISGHRSVSWYQQTPGQGLQFLFEYFSETQRNKGNFPGRFSGRQFSNSRSEMNVSTLELGDSALYLCASSYTLGPGNTIYFGEGSWLTVV.

The CDR3 loop is CASSSLDRASKNIQYF. The CDR3 region has the DNA TGTGCCAGCAGCTCCTTGGACAGGGCGTCCAAAAACATTCAGTACTTC. The chain uses TRBV7-3 and TRBJ2-4; 8 bases map to TRBD1. CDR1 is SGHTA, CDR2 FQGTGA, per germline. The trim removed 4 bases at V and 2 bases at J, leaving 7 bases unmatched. The CDR3 covers 16 residues.

The chain couples TRBV14 to TRBJ1-5; D is uncertain. Trimming cost V 2 bases and J 6 bases, with 11 bases left between them. Germline CDR1 is SGHDN and CDR2 is FVKESK. This CDR3 region has 14 residues. The CDR3 nucleotides read TGTGCCAGCAGCCAAAGAGACACATCTCAGCCCCAGCATTTT. Translation gives CASSQRDTSQPQHF.

This chain joins TRBV27 and TRBJ1-5; D is possibly TRBD1 (6 bases). The ends were cut back, 8 bases at V and 6 bases at J, with 20 bases in the middle. Germline V gene data show CDR1 as MNHEY and CDR2 as SMNVEV (reference sequence). CDR3 size: 15 residues. The CDR3 loop reads CASGKGGPGAQPQHF. CDR3 bases: TGTGCCAGCGGCAAGGGGGGCCCCGGGGCTCAGCCCCAGCATTTT.

V gene TRBV6-5 combines with J gene TRBJ1-1; D is unclear. CDR3 size: 14 residues. The V gene lost 6 bases and the J gene lost 1 base, with 12 bases spanning the gap. Germline lookup yields CDR1 MNHEY and CDR2 SVGAGI. CDR3 sequence: CASRSAGRNTEAFF. For the CDR3, the DNA is TGTGCCAGCAGGTCCGCCGGGAGGAACACTGAAGCTTTCTTT.

The chain links TRBV28 to TRBJ2-2, with TRBD1 matching over 7 bases. CDR1 is MDHEN, CDR2 SYDVKM, per germline. V dropped 6 bases and J dropped 4; count of bases not matched to a gene: 8. CDR3 length: 15 amino acids. Here the CDR3 DNA reads TGTGCCAGCAGCCCCGGACAGGTCGGCACCGGGGAGCTGTTTTTT. This sequence encodes CASSPGQVGTGELFF.

This clonotype was detected a few times. The rearrangement uses TRBV30 and TRBJ2-5; 7 bases line up with TRBD1. The CDR3 loop spans 13 amino acids. Germline V gives CDR1 GTSNPN, CDR2 SVGIG (reference sequence). For the CDR3, the DNA is TGTGCACTTTCGGGACAGCTCCAAGAGACCCAGTACTTC. It codes for CALSGQLQETQYF.

This clonotype was seen more than once but under ten times. V gene TRBV4-1 combines with J gene TRBJ1-1, with D perhaps TRBD1 (6 bases). The CDR3 has 16 amino acids. Germline V gene lookup returns CDR1 MGHRA and CDR2 YSYEKL. V was pared by 0 bases and J by 5 bases, with 16 bases between. DNA of the CDR3: TGCGCCAGCAGCCAAGATAGGGCCGGGGGGCGAACTGAAGCTTTCTTT. Translated: CASSQDRAGGRTEAFF.

V gene TRBV27 combines with J gene TRBJ2-3; the match to TRBD2 covers 9 bases. CDR3 size: 19 residues. From germline, CDR1 is MNHEY and CDR2 SMNVEV (reference sequence). The trim removed 1 base at V and 0 bases at J, leaving 11 bases unmatched. The CDR3 nucleotides are TGTGCCAGCAGTTTATGCCCCTGGAGACTAGCGGTTAGCACAGATACGCAGTATTTT. Its translation: CASSLCPWRLAVSTDTQYF.